The entry below describes one TCR beta chain. The ends were cut back, 6 bases at V and 4 bases at J, with 15 bases in the middle. CDR3 size: 14 residues. Germline CDR1 SEHNR, CDR2 FQNEAQ (reference sequence). The participants were between about 18 and 90 years old and came from under 25 US areas. Categorization into cohorts depended on clinical history that participants reported. This specimen belongs to a study of blood T cell repertoires in COVID-19. The wider study: Sources were T cells, B-cell-depleted T cells, or PBMCs; the material itself was cDNA or gDNA.

Methods used by the authors: Researchers report that nucleated cell counts were estimated from reference gene primer amplification. Assay: immunoSEQ multiplex PCR; the TCRdb copy retains only in-frame clones and omits some. The V and J calls and clone size are taken from that table; D and trimming were inferred from the DNA. The profile shows under 250,000 clones, 75% to 90% of them singletons. Input material: PBMCs or T cells enriched from blood (not recorded which). The receptor comes from a woman aged 18-29 years in a cohort exposed to, infected with or recovered from COVID-19 (not recorded which). The rearrangement joins TRBV7-9 to TRBJ1-2; tentatively, D is TRBD1 (5 bases). CDR3 residues: CASRPPGSGYGYTF. The CDR3 DNA sequence: TGTGCCAGCAGACCTCCAGGGTCTGGCTATGGCTACACCTTC. The variable domain in full, completed from reference TRBV7-9 and TRBJ1-2, reads DTGVSQNPRHKITKRGQNVTFRCDPISEHNRLYWYRQTLGQGPEFLTYFQNEAQLEKSRLLSDRFSAERPKGSFSTLEIQRTEQGDSAMYLCASRPPGSGYGYTFGSGTRLTVV.